Following are 9 T cell receptor beta chains from one sample sequenced in a study of radiotherapy plus CTLA-4 blockade in lung cancer. Clones were read by immunoSEQ multiplex PCR, and TCRdb kept only the in-frame ones, dropping some. The table records about 32,000 clones, around 85% of them present only once. The source material was peripheral blood, sampled from a patient treated with radiotherapy plus ipilimumab. Receptor source: a human donor with non-small cell lung cancer who had stable disease on radiotherapy plus ipilimumab.

CDR3 DNA: TGTGCCAGCAGCTCCTTCTACGAGCAGTACTTC. Translated: CASSSFYEQYF. This chain uses TRBV11-2 with TRBJ2-7; D is unclear. The V end lost 4 bases, the J end lost 3 bases, and 4 bases lay between the germline ends. Germline V gives CDR1 SGHAT, CDR2 FQNNGV. CDR3 size: 11 residues.

This sequence joins TRBV4-3 and TRBJ2-1; 8 bases are shared with TRBD2. Germline assignment: CDR1 LGHNA and CDR2 YSLEER. V lost 1 base, J lost 5 bases, and 1 base stayed unmatched. This CDR3 has 14 amino acids. The CDR3 DNA sequence: TGCGCCAGCAGCCAAGTAGCGGGGAACAATGAGCAGTTCTTC. Translated: CASSQVAGNNEQFF.

The V gene is TRBV7-3, the J gene TRBJ2-1; D is undetermined. Trimming pared 2 bases from V and 5 bases from J, leaving 7 bases between. Looked up from germline, CDR1 is SGHTA and CDR2 is FQGTGA. The CDR3 covers 13 residues. The CDR3 DNA reads as TGTGCCAGCAGCTTAGGAGATAACAATGAGCAGTTCTTC. Its translation: CASSLGDNNEQFF.

The chain joins TRBV5-1 to TRBJ2-5; 10 nucleotides match TRBD2. The CDR3 has 15 residues. Germline assignment: CDR1 SGHRS and CDR2 YFSETQ. After removal of 4 bases from V and 5 bases from J, the junction contained 8 bases not matched to a gene. CDR3 sequence: CASSQREGPWETQYF. For the CDR3, the DNA is TGCGCCAGCAGCCAGCGGGAGGGCCCGTGGGAGACCCAGTACTTC.

V is TRBV2 and J is TRBJ2-7; 13 positions match TRBD2. CDR1 and CDR2 (germline): SNHLY, FYNNEI. The CDR3 has 15 amino acids. V was clipped by 7 bases and J by 5 bases; unmatched bases: 8. The CDR3 here is CASKAGLAGLHEQYF. In DNA form, the CDR3 reads TGTGCCAGCAAGGCGGGACTAGCGGGATTGCACGAGCAGTACTTC.

V is TRBV5-1 and J is TRBJ2-7; 8 bases align to TRBD1. The germline V gene encodes CDR1 SGHRS and CDR2 YFSETQ. J gave up 1 base and V 1 base, and 4 bases lay outside the gene matches. The CDR3 contains 15 residues. CDR3 residues: CASSLMDRVSYEQYF. DNA of the CDR3: TGCGCCAGCAGCTTGATGGACAGGGTTTCCTACGAGCAGTACTTC.

V is TRBV5-6 and J is TRBJ2-3, with 14 bases matching TRBD2. CDR3 length equals 16 residues. The germline gives CDR1 SGHDT, CDR2 YYEEEE. With 4 bases clipped from V and 3 bases from J, the junction kept 4 bases outside the gene matches. In nucleotides, the CDR3 is TGTGCCAGCAGCACGGGACTAGCGGGAGTAACAGATACGCAGTATTTT. Protein sequence: CASSTGLAGVTDTQYF.

The chain is built from TRBV19 and TRBJ2-5; the D gene is possibly TRBD2 (6 bases). The J call may be in error: the DNA end matches TRBJ2-7 better. CDR1 LNHDA and CDR2 SQIVND come from the germline V gene (reference sequence). This CDR3 is 13 amino acids long. In DNA, the CDR3 is TGTGCCAGTAGTACCGTAAGCGGGCACGAGCAGTACTTC. Encoded protein: CASSTVSGHEQYF.

The chain couples TRBV4-3 to TRBJ2-5, with 9 bases aligning to TRBD2. The CDR3 runs 16 residues. The J segment lost 5 bases and the V segment lost 0 bases, leaving 7 bases of the junction unmatched. Per germline, CDR1 LGHNA and CDR2 YSLEER. The CDR3 coding sequence is TGCGCCAGCAGCCAAGACGGTGCGGGAGGGGGGGAGACCCAGTACTTC. Amino acids: CASSQDGAGGGETQYF.